Detailed here is one TCR beta chain. What it binds is not known. Looked up from germline, CDR1 is MDHEN and CDR2 is SYDVKM. The CDR3 spans 16 residues. With 2 bases clipped from V and 4 bases from J, the junction kept 6 bases outside the gene matches. The data derive from a study of cytomegalovirus exposure and HLA in healthy donors. General study points: Later analysis identified a missense DCLRE1C variant that was linked to TCR beta V- and J-gene trimming. CMV serostatus stood as the only immune exposure information on hand.

PCR used 60 Vbeta primers and 13 Jbeta primers. Libraries were prepared by immunoSEQ multiplex PCR; TCRdb keeps only in-frame clonotypes and omits some of them. The data contain more than 150,000 clones, 84% of them seen just once; the ten biggest clones take up 1.2%. This clonotype originated in a girl aged 2 to 10 in good health and CMV-seropositive. The specimen sequenced was PBMCs. The chain couples TRBV28 to TRBJ2-1; 9 nucleotides match TRBD2. CDR3 in DNA: TGTGCCAGCAGTTTAAACCGGCGGGAGGGTTACAATGAGCAGTTCTTC. It is translated as CASSLNRREGYNEQFF. The whole variable domain, remainder taken from reference TRBV28 and TRBJ2-1, is DVKVTQSSRYLVKRTGEKVFLECVQDMDHENMFWYRQDPGLGLRLIYFSYDVKMKEKGDIPEGYSVSREKKERFSLILESASTNQTSMYLCASSLNRREGYNEQFFGPGTRLTVL.